Given below is one T cell receptor beta chain in context. It has no known antigen specificity. No base qualities exist here, and no much larger clone lies one base off it. TCRbeta CDR3 regions were sequenced with the immunoSEQ Assay. After extraction, genomic DNA underwent amplification by bias-controlled multiplex PCR, followed by high-throughput sequencing. Concerning the study's data processing: Collapsing and filtering of sequences were performed to quantify the absolute abundance of each unique TCRbeta CDR3 region. Usable DNA was measured by amplifying reference genes present in all nucleated cells, and TCRbeta template counts were normalized to that usable DNA to estimate T cell fraction. Repertoire TCRs were annotated as SARS-CoV-2-specific when V gene, CDR3 amino acid sequence and J gene were exactly matched to a known reactive TCR set. The reference SARS-CoV-2 TCR set was obtained from MIRA and was filtered for enrichment in COVID-19-positive ImmuneCODE repertoires, whereby public or cross-reactive TCRs were removed. Based on the MIRA antigens, annotated TCRs were further analysed at the level of specific ORF or position within ORF. Depth was the summed frequency of annotated unique rearrangements, while breadth was defined as annotated unique rearrangements over total unique productive rearrangements. Group comparisons of TCR breadth used two-sided Wilcoxon rank-sum tests. TCRdb retrieved this table from immuneACCESS and kept in-frame rearrangements only. Not all clones are present; in checked studies, unresolved V genes account for under half, and no reason is known for the remainder. V, J and clone size are taken as reported in that table, and D and trimming were inferred from the DNA itself. The sample data list about 680,000 clones, and more than 70% of these were observed just once. Of the sample, about 1.5% falls within the top ten clones.

Reading the germline V gene (reference sequence) gives CDR1 LNHDA and CDR2 SQIVND. Between the V and J ends, shortened by 6 bases and 5 bases respectively, the junction contains 13 bases. Inclusive of the bounding cysteine and phenylalanine, the CDR3 is 13 residues long. Only CDR3 DNA remains: 39 bases, in frame from the first base. The data derive from a study of Ad26.COV2.S vaccination and SARS-CoV-2 variants (dated by TCRdb to about 2021). Turning to the overall study: Vaccine-arm donors came from COV1001, a multicentre, randomized, double-blind, placebo-controlled phase I-IIa trial of Ad26.COV2.S in healthy adults. Ad26.COV2.S was administered intramuscularly at 5 x 10^10 or 1 x 10^11 viral particles, either as a single shot or as two shots given 56 days apart. Sequencing of the TCRbeta repertoire served to evaluate the specificity and breadth of SARS-CoV-2-reactive T cell receptors following Ad26.COV2.S vaccination. A total of 32 samples were included in the TCR-sequenced set, comprising about 20 Ad26.COV2.S vaccine recipients, 5 placebo recipients and 8 SARS-CoV-2 convalescent individuals. Trial participants were randomized into five groups of five: low-dose or high-dose Ad26.COV2.S given once or twice, or placebo on both occasions. Investigators did not know the trial group allocation while performing experiments and assessing outcomes.

The full study reports these points: After vaccination, spike-specific CD8+ and CD4+ T cell responses were reported to show substantial breadth. The study lacked the statistical power to compare responses across vaccine doses or regimens. It was noted by the authors that total T cell responses may have been underestimated by the TCR breadth and depth analyses. Ad26.COV2.S recipients had higher spike-specific TCR breadth than placebo recipients (P = 0.0014). Vaccine and placebo recipients had comparable non-spike TCR breadth, which fits with the vaccine containing only spike.

The sample's treatment or condition, from its label and the paper: roughly 18 received Ad26.COV2.S at low or high dose, single or two shots; about five received placebo; per-sample allocation not given. Repertoires of vaccine and placebo recipients were sequenced from samples taken on day 63 after the first injection. Cohort 1b enrolled some 25 adults aged 18-55 years at a single site in Boston, USA, between 29 July and 7 August 2020. Ad26.COV2.S was a replication-incompetent adenovirus type 26 vector that expressed a prefusion-stabilized SARS-CoV-2 spike protein derived from the original Wuhan strain.

This specimen was peripheral blood, taken in a trial of Ad26.COV2.S vaccine versus placebo. Recombination joined TRBV19 with TRBJ1-1, with TRBD1 perhaps the D gene, on 5 matching bases. This sequence originates from a person between 18 and 59 years old who received the Ad26.COV2.S COVID-19 vaccine or a placebo. This receptor has the CDR3 CASRSEGRTEAFF. The DNA is as follows: TGTGCCAGTAGATCGGAGGGACGGACTGAAGCTTTCTTT.